The 7 T cell receptor beta chains reported below all come from one sample, sequenced in a study of cytomegalovirus exposure and HLA in healthy donors. Researchers ran the PCR with 60 Vbeta and 13 Jbeta primers. Generated by immunoSEQ multiplex PCR, the TCRdb table keeps only in-frame clones and is missing some. The sample includes some 120,000 clones, approximately 81% of them seen just once. The sequencing input was PBMCs. The receptors come from a man aged 25-45 years in good health and CMV-seropositive.

The chain is built from TRBV7-2 and TRBJ1-1; D is unclear. Germline V gives CDR1 SGHTA, CDR2 FQGNSA. Between the trimmed V and J ends, which lost 3 bases and 1 base, there was a span of 9 bases. This CDR3 spans 14 amino acids. CDR3 DNA: TGTGCCAGCAGCTTGCTTAACAAGAACACTGAAGCTTTCTTT. As protein: CASSLLNKNTEAFF.

This chain joins TRBV29-1 and TRBJ1-2; D unclear. Per the germline V gene, CDR1 is SQVTM and CDR2 is ANQGSEA. CDR3 length: 10 residues. V was cut by 3 bases and J by 7 bases, with 6 bases left in between. CDR3 protein: CSVDGPGYTF. CDR3 DNA: TGCAGCGTTGATGGCCCTGGCTACACCTTC.

V is TRBV6-5 and J is TRBJ1-2; D is perhaps TRBD1 (5 bases). This CDR3 comprises 14 residues. The V and J ends lost 1 base and 4 bases respectively, with 10 bases between them. Germline CDR1 reads MNHEY; CDR2 reads SVGAGI. Here the CDR3 reads CASSYLHQGYGYTF. The CDR3 region has the DNA TGTGCCAGCAGTTACTTACATCAGGGCTATGGCTACACCTTC.

V is TRBV21-1 and J is TRBJ1-2; the table's D call, TRBD1, has no DNA check behind it. TRBV21-1 constitutes a pseudogene. There are 16 residues in the CDR3. This CDR3 is CASSKITGGGYYGYTF. The DNA of the CDR3 is TGTGCCAGCAGCAAAATAACAGGGGGCGGTTACTATGGCTACACCTTC.

This clone was seen a single time. The chain is built from TRBV5-5 and TRBJ1-1, with D possibly matching TRBD1 (6 bases). This CDR3 has 13 residues. Germline V gene data show CDR1 as SGHKS and CDR2 as YYEKEE (reference sequence). V shed 1 base and J shed 5 bases, with 9 bases lying between them. CDR3 amino acids: CASSLYRETEAFF. In DNA form, the CDR3 reads TGTGCCAGCAGCTTGTACAGGGAGACTGAAGCTTTCTTT.

This chain links TRBV5-1 with TRBJ2-3; 7 bases fit TRBD2. Germline loops: CDR1 SGHRS, CDR2 YFSETQ. Losses at the gene ends were 1 base for V and 6 bases for J; bases not matched to a gene: 8. This CDR3 is 15 amino acids long. The CDR3 spells CASSLLGLERDTQYF. The CDR3 nucleotides are TGCGCCAGCAGCTTGTTAGGACTAGAGAGGGATACGCAGTATTTT.

This clone was observed a few times. The rearrangement joins TRBV7-2 to TRBJ2-7; D ambiguous. Trimming shortened V by 6 bases and J by 5 bases, and 14 bases separated the two germline ends. This CDR3 contains 13 residues. The germline V gene encodes CDR1 SGHTA and CDR2 FQGNSA. CDR3 nucleotides: TGTGCCAGCAGTGTAAAAGCATCGCACGAGCAGTACTTC. This translates into CASSVKASHEQYF.